The rows below give T cell receptor beta chains drawn from one sample of a study of T cells after yellow fever vaccination. TCRdb itself ran the 5' RACE reads through MiXCR, one entry per CDR3 protein. The sample includes around 230,000 distinct CDR3 sequences, approximately 6.3% of them seen just once. Sequencing was performed on CD4+ T cells sorted from PBMCs, taken on the day of the yellow fever booster vaccination. The receptor set was obtained from a man in his thirties or forties who received the YFV17D yellow fever vaccine. Each CDR3 is given with its conserved first and last residue. The D gene is left open where the match is weak. Clone size is shown for a subset of rows, as once, few, many or a class of expanded clone.

D	J	V	size	DNA	CDR3
TRBD1	TRBJ1-1	TRBV19	-	TGTGCCAGTAGTACAGGGGGCATCTTGCTGAACACTGAAGCTTTCTTT	CASSTGGILLNTEAFF
TRBD2	TRBJ2-7	TRBV12-3/TRBV12-4	many	TGTGCCAGCAGTTTAAGGTCTAGCGGTCCCTCCTACGAGCAGTACTTC	CASSLRSSGPSYEQYF
-	TRBJ2-7	TRBV7-2	-	TGTGCCAGCAGCTTGAGGACTATAGGCTCCGAGCAGTACTTC	CASSLRTIGSEQYF
-	TRBJ2-5	TRBV7-2	many	TGTGCCACGAGAACAGGGAACGTTGAGACCCAGTACTTC	CATRTGNVETQYF
TRBD2	TRBJ2-1	TRBV5-1	many	TGCGCCAGCAAAACTTGGGAGGGCCGCTACAATGAGCAGTTCTTC	CASKTWEGRYNEQFF
-	TRBJ2-4	TRBV7-2	many	TGTGCCAGCAGCTTGTACGGCATTCAGTACTTC	CASSLYGIQYF
-	TRBJ1-2	TRBV5-4	-	TGTGCCAGCAGCTTGGGCGGTAGGGGTCGTTATGGCTACACCTTC	CASSLGGRGRYGYTF
TRBD1	TRBJ2-1	TRBV12-3/TRBV12-4	-	TGTGCCAGCAGTTCGAGGACAGGGGAAAATGAGCAGTTCTTC	CASSSRTGENEQFF
TRBD2	TRBJ2-5	TRBV6-1	-	TGTGCCAGCAGTGCTAGGAGCGGGAGTCGGGAGACCCAGTACTTC	CASSARSGSRETQYF
TRBD2	TRBJ2-3	TRBV3-1	-	TGTGCCTTCTGTTACTTGGGACTAGCGGGAGGGACGTCAGATACGCAGTATTTT	CAFCYLGLAGGTSDTQYF
-	TRBJ2-5	TRBV7-8	-	TGTGCCAGCAGCTTAGTGGGTGCGGAAGAGACCCAGTACTTC	CASSLVGAEETQYF
-	TRBJ2-5	TRBV20-1	many	TGCAGTGCTAGAGGGCAGTCCAAAGAGACCCAGTACTTC	CSARGQSKETQYF
TRBD2	TRBJ2-1	TRBV7-2	-	TGTGCCAGCAGCTTAGGTCTAGCGGGAGGGTCGGCGCAGTTCTTC	CASSLGLAGGSAQFF
TRBD1	TRBJ2-4	TRBV19	-	TGTGCCAGTACTCCAGTGGGACAGGGGAAAAACATTCAGTACTTC	CASTPVGQGKNIQYF
TRBD1	TRBJ1-5	TRBV30	many	TGTGCCTGGAGTGTATCAGGGGGCCCGAATCAGCCCCAGCATTTT	CAWSVSGGPNQPQHF
-	TRBJ1-2	TRBV6-5	-	TGTGCCAGCAGTTATACCGACAGAGACTATGGCTACACCTTC	CASSYTDRDYGYTF
-	TRBJ2-5	TRBV5-1	many	TGCGCCAGCAGCTTGGCCGGTGATGCCCAGTACTTC	CASSLAGDAQYF
-	TRBJ2-1	TRBV12-3/TRBV12-4	many	TGTGCCAGCAGTTTAGGAAGCGGACCCGACGAGCAGTTCTTC	CASSLGSGPDEQFF
TRBD1	TRBJ2-3	TRBV7-8	-	TGTGCCAGCAGCAAAAGGGTGGGACAGGGAGCCCCAGATACGCAGTATTTT	CASSKRVGQGAPDTQYF
-	TRBJ2-1	TRBV10-3	many	TGTGCCACAACTGACCGGGGTTTCAATGAGCAGTTCTTC	CATTDRGFNEQFF
TRBD2	TRBJ2-1	TRBV11-1	few	TGTGCCAGCAGGTTCGGACTAGCGGGAATCAATGAGCAGTTCTTC	CASRFGLAGINEQFF
-	TRBJ2-1	TRBV10-1	many	TGCGCCAGCAGTGACGAGGGTAACCAGTTCTTC	CASSDEGNQFF
-	TRBJ1-5	TRBV7-2	few	TGTGCCAGCAGCAACCCGTATAGCAATCAGCCCCAGCATTTT	CASSNPYSNQPQHF
-	TRBJ2-7	TRBV25-1	few	TGTGCCAGCAGTGAATCGATGGGATCCTTCTCCTACGAGCAGTACTTC	CASSESMGSFSYEQYF
-	TRBJ2-3	TRBV7-9	many	TGTGCCAGCAGCCCCGCCCTGGGGAGGAGCACAGATACGCAGTATTTT	CASSPALGRSTDTQYF
-	TRBJ1-1	TRBV12-3/TRBV12-4	few	TGTGCCAGCAGCTCTACAGGGAGGGAAGCTTTCTTT	CASSSTGREAFF
-	TRBJ2-7	TRBV12-3/TRBV12-4	-	TGTGCCAGCACCCAGGGGGGTAGCCTCTCCTACGAGCAGTACTTC	CASTQGGSLSYEQYF
-	TRBJ2-7	TRBV29-1	-	TGCAGCGCGGGAACCTACGAGCAGTACTTC	CSAGTYEQYF
-	TRBJ2-5	TRBV5-4	many	TGTGCCAGCAGCTTGGACGGAACGCCCCAGTACTTC	CASSLDGTPQYF
-	TRBJ2-1	TRBV12-3/TRBV12-4	-	TGTGCCAGCAGTTCTCTCACCAATGAGCAGTTCTTC	CASSSLTNEQFF
-	TRBJ2-7	TRBV9	-	TGTGCCAGCAGCGTAGATCAGGGACCCTACGAGCAGTACTTC	CASSVDQGPYEQYF
-	TRBJ2-1	TRBV10-1	few	TGCGCCAGCAGTGAGTCCGGGTTGAGCCCCTACAATGAGCAGTTCTTC	CASSESGLSPYNEQFF
TRBD2	TRBJ2-2	TRBV4-3	-	TGCGCCAGCAGCCAGAGAGCGGGAGGGGGTTCCGGGGAGCTGTTTTTT	CASSQRAGGGSGELFF
-	TRBJ2-1	TRBV7-3	-	TGTGCCAGCAGCTTAGCGGGGGCCGCCTACAATGAGCAGTTCTTC	CASSLAGAAYNEQFF
TRBD2	TRBJ2-5	TRBV7-2	-	TGTTCCAGCAGCTCTGGACTAGCGGGAGTGGAGACCCAGTACTTC	CSSSSGLAGVETQYF
-	TRBJ2-1	TRBV18	many	TGTGCCAGCTCTCCGAACAATGAGCAGTTCTTC	CASSPNNEQFF
TRBD2	TRBJ2-2	TRBV20-1	-	TGCAGTGCTATAAAAGCGGGAGATAAGAACACCGGGGAGCTGTTTTTT	CSAIKAGDKNTGELFF
-	TRBJ1-5	TRBV5-1	few	TGCGCCAGCAGCTTGGCCGGGGGGCCTCAGCCCCAGCATTTT	CASSLAGGPQPQHF
TRBD2	TRBJ2-7	TRBV20-1	many	TGCAGTGCTAGTGCTAGCGGGAGGGCCGTGTTCTACGAGCAGTACTTC	CSASASGRAVFYEQYF
-	TRBJ2-7	TRBV20-1	many	TGCAGTGCCGCGGTAGGGTTGGTATCCTCCTACGAGCAGTACTTC	CSAAVGLVSSYEQYF
-	TRBJ2-1	TRBV25-1	-	TGTGCCAGCAGTTCGGTGGGTGGCAATGAGCAGTTCTTC	CASSSVGGNEQFF
TRBD2	TRBJ2-5	TRBV10-3	many	TGTGCCATCAGTGAGAGTCTCAGGGCGGCGGGAGGAACCCAGTACTTC	CAISESLRAAGGTQYF
-	TRBJ2-3	TRBV11-2	many	TGTGCCAGCAGCTTGGGCAGGCACACAGATACGCAGTATTTT	CASSLGRHTDTQYF
-	TRBJ1-2	TRBV12-3/TRBV12-4	once	TGTGCCAGCAGGCCAACTTGGGCGGGGTGGAATGGCTACACCTTC	CASRPTWAGWNGYTF
TRBD1	TRBJ1-5	TRBV18	-	TGTGCCAGCTCATCTGGACAGGCACAGCCCCAGCATTTT	CASSSGQAQPQHF
TRBD2	TRBJ2-3	TRBV7-2	few	TGTGCCAGCAGCTCCTTTAGCGGGAGGCAGTATTTT	CASSSFSGRQYF
-	TRBJ1-6	TRBV7-2	many	TGTGCCAGCAGCTTATCTTTACGGTCACCCCTCCACTTT	CASSLSLRSPLHF
-	TRBJ2-7	TRBV29-1	-	TGCAGCGTTGATGGAAAGAGTGGAGGGGTATTACGCGAGCAGTACTTC	CSVDGKSGGVLREQYF
TRBD1	TRBJ2-7	TRBV5-6	many	TGTGCCAGCAGCTTAGGACAGGTGGGTTCCTACGAGCAGTACTTC	CASSLGQVGSYEQYF
-	TRBJ2-2	TRBV5-1	many	TGCGCCAGCAGCTTGGGCTCAGGCGGGACCGGGGAGCTGTTTTTT	CASSLGSGGTGELFF
-	TRBJ2-5	TRBV3-1	-	TGTGCCAGCAGCCAAGGGGGGGCCACGGAAGAGACCCAGTACTTC	CASSQGGATEETQYF
-	TRBJ1-3	TRBV6-1	-	TGTGCCAGCAGTCGAGGGAGAGCTGGAAACACCATATATTTT	CASSRGRAGNTIYF
-	TRBJ2-2	TRBV19	-	TGTGCCAGTAGTACAGGGATACCGAACACCGGGGAGCTGTTTTTT	CASSTGIPNTGELFF
TRBD1	TRBJ2-7	TRBV20-1	many	TGCAGTGCTAGAGGCGCCGCCGGGACAGCCCTTAGCTCCTACGAGCAGTACTTC	CSARGAAGTALSSYEQYF
TRBD2	TRBJ2-3	TRBV7-9	many	TGTGCCAGCAGCTTCGGGGGGGGCACAGATACGCAGTATTTT	CASSFGGGTDTQYF
TRBD2	TRBJ2-7	TRBV18	few	TGTGCCAGCTCACCGTTTAAGACTAGCGGATACGAGCAGTACTTC	CASSPFKTSGYEQYF
-	TRBJ1-6	TRBV28	many	TGTGCCAGCGGACCGGGACTGATTAATTCACCCCTCCACTTT	CASGPGLINSPLHF
TRBD2	TRBJ2-1	TRBV7-2	many	TGTGCCAGCAGCTTAGTCGCCTCGGGAGGATACAATGAGCAGTTCTTC	CASSLVASGGYNEQFF
-	TRBJ1-5	TRBV29-1	many	TGCAGCGTTTCTAACAGCGCAAGCAATCAGCCCCAGCATTTT	CSVSNSASNQPQHF
-	TRBJ2-5	TRBV7-9	many	TGTGCCAGCAGCGCACAGGGACTCCGCCAAGAGACCCAGTACTTC	CASSAQGLRQETQYF